This TCR beta chain comes out of a study of T cells after posttransplantation cyclophosphamide. Study observations and caveats: After PTCy, TRB diversity resembled that of CNI/methotrexate controls. Later post-transplant blood repertoires were often dominated by donor CD8+ memory clones.

In germline, CDR1 is MNHEY, CDR2 SMNVEV (reference sequence). The CDR3 is 13 residues long. The assay was immunoSEQ multiplex PCR, and TCRdb's table has in-frame clones only and misses some. The sample shows around 2,000 clones, 60% to 75% of them seen only once. Cyclophosphamide on days +3 and +4 followed busulfan-fludarabine conditioning and a marrow graft. Points on this clone: The antigen remains undetermined.

The specimen was PBMCs, collected just under 35 days after a stem cell transplant with posttransplant cyclophosphamide. The receptor was isolated from a male patient aged 50 or older who received an allogeneic stem cell transplant from a related donor and was CMV-positive. Some of the T cells might come from the graft donor. The rearrangement links TRBV27 to TRBJ1-2, with no clear D. The CDR3 nucleotides read TGTGCAACCAAACCGGGGAGGCACTATGGCTACACCTTC. This gives the protein CATKPGRHYGYTF.